The 17 T cell receptor beta chains in this list originate from one sample, sequenced in a study of blood T cell repertoires in COVID-19. Clones were sequenced by immunoSEQ multiplex PCR, and TCRdb holds only the in-frame ones, with some missing. The table lists 100,000 to 150,000 clones, 80% to 90% of them singletons. The specimen sequenced was peripheral blood. Receptor source: a man between 65 and 79 years old with active or convalescent COVID-19.

CDR3 sequence (DNA): TGTGCCAGCAGCTTTCCAGGATCGAACACCGGGGAGCTGTTTTTT. It is translated as CASSFPGSNTGELFF. The gene calls are TRBV7-8 and TRBJ2-2; D uncertain. Per the germline V gene, CDR1 is SGHVS and CDR2 is FQNEAQ. This CDR3 comprises 15 residues. The V end was cut by 3 bases, the J end by 0 bases, with 8 bases between.

This clone came up once. This chain connects TRBV6-5 to TRBJ2-7; TRBD2 agrees at 9 bases. There are 14 residues in the CDR3. Trimming at V came to 6 bases and at J to 6 bases, leaving 9 bases not matched to a gene. Germline V gene lookup returns CDR1 MNHEY and CDR2 SVGAGI. The CDR3 loop reads CASRYGRAGGEQYF. The CDR3 DNA reads as TGTGCCAGCAGATACGGGAGAGCGGGAGGCGAGCAGTACTTC.

The chain carries TRBV3-1 (or the pseudogene TRBV3-2) and TRBJ2-1; 8 nucleotides line up with TRBD2. The CDR3 spans 16 residues. The V and J ends lost 4 bases and 6 bases, in that order; junction bases with no gene match: 11. Germline V gene lookup returns CDR1 LGHDT and CDR2 YNNKEL (reference sequence). CDR3: CASSLYSGIPSNEQFF. CDR3 sequence (DNA): TGTGCCAGCAGCCTCTATAGCGGGATCCCTTCCAATGAGCAGTTCTTC.

The rearrangement joins TRBV6-1 to TRBJ2-7; D is possibly TRBD2 (7 bases). The ends were cut back, 6 bases at V and 3 bases at J, with 15 bases in the middle. CDR1 is MNHNS and CDR2 is SASEGT in the germline V gene. CDR3 length: 14 residues. The CDR3: CASSLKGGFYEQYF. The CDR3 DNA reads as TGTGCCAGCAGCCTTAAGGGGGGGTTCTACGAGCAGTACTTC.

The chain is built from TRBV5-1 and TRBJ1-4, with 7 bases matching TRBD1. This CDR3 is 13 amino acids long. Germline values: CDR1 SGHRS, CDR2 YFSETQ. J gave up 2 bases and V 7 bases, and 2 bases lay outside the gene matches. CDR3 sequence: CASGTDTNEKLFF. CDR3 coding DNA: TGCGCCAGCGGGACAGATACTAATGAAAAACTGTTTTTT. Looking up the rest from reference TRBV5-1 and TRBJ1-4 gives the full variable domain: KAGVTQTPRYLIKTRGQQVTLSCSPISGHRSVSWYQQTPGQGLQFLFEYFSETQRNKGNFPGRFSGRQFSNSRSEMNVSTLELGDSALYLCASGTDTNEKLFFGSGTQLSVL.

The gene calls are TRBV11-1 and TRBJ2-4, with D perhaps matching TRBD1 (5 bases). CDR1 is SGHAT, CDR2 FQDESV, per germline (reference sequence). V dropped 1 base and J dropped 2 bases, with 9 bases sitting between them. This CDR3 is 15 amino acids long. The CDR3, as DNA: TGTGCCAGCAGCTTAGGTCCAGGGACCAAAAACATTCAGTACTTC. It yields the protein CASSLGPGTKNIQYF.

The chain links TRBV23-1 to TRBJ2-7; perhaps TRBD2 as D (5 bases). TRBV23-1 is identified as an open reading frame with a role that is uncertain. The V and J ends lost 7 bases and 5 bases respectively, with 21 bases between them. CDR3 length equals 15 residues. DNA of the CDR3: TGCGCCAGCACCCCAGAGGGTTTGGGAGCGGACGAGCAGTACTTC. Amino acid sequence: CASTPEGLGADEQYF.

This chain joins TRBV28 and TRBJ1-1; D not resolved. This CDR3 region has 13 residues. The germline V gene encodes CDR1 MDHEN and CDR2 SYDVKM. The V gene lost 6 bases and the J gene lost 11 bases, with 19 bases spanning the gap. The CDR3: CASSPSMVLEAFF. CDR3 sequence (DNA): TGTGCCAGCAGCCCCTCGATGGTCCTCGAGGCTTTCTTT.

The V call is TRBV24-1, the J call TRBJ2-1; a weak D match, TRBD2 (5 bases). Trimming stripped 2 bases from V and 3 bases from J, with 10 bases between. This CDR3 region has 15 residues. Germline V gives CDR1 KGHDR, CDR2 SFDVKD. In DNA, the CDR3 is TGTGCCACCAGTGATTGGAATCGGGACTACAATGAGCAGTTCTTC. It translates to CATSDWNRDYNEQFF.

This clone was observed once. V gene TRBV19 combines with J gene TRBJ2-7, with 9 bases fitting TRBD2. Germline V gives CDR1 LNHDA, CDR2 SQIVND (reference sequence). CDR3 size: 15 residues. Losses at the gene ends were 4 bases for V and 1 base for J; bases not matched to a gene: 5. The DNA of the CDR3 is TGTGCCAGTAGTAGGGGGCTAGCGGGGTCCTACGAGCAGTACTTC. Amino acids: CASSRGLAGSYEQYF.

The genes are TRBV3-1 (or the pseudogene TRBV3-2) and TRBJ2-2, with D possibly matching TRBD1 (5 bases). CDR3 size: 15 residues. The V end lost 3 bases, the J end lost 3 bases, and 11 bases lay between the germline ends. CDR1 and CDR2 from the germline V gene are LGHDT and YNNKEL (reference sequence). CDR3: CASSQGDRYTGELFF. CDR3 in DNA: TGTGCCAGCAGCCAGGGTGACAGATACACCGGGGAGCTGTTTTTT.

The J gene is TRBJ1-2, the V gene TRBV28; D unresolved. The CDR3 totals 14 residues. Germline-derived CDR1 and CDR2 are MDHEN and SYDVKM. V was trimmed by 5 bases and J by 2 bases, leaving 12 bases between them. The DNA of the CDR3 is TGTGCCAGCAGTGGGGAGGTCACGAACTATGGCTACACCTTC. Translated, it gives CASSGEVTNYGYTF.

The chain joins TRBV29-1 to TRBJ2-7; D is uncertain. The CDR3 extends over 10 amino acids. The germline V and J ends were trimmed by 6 bases and 3 bases, with 6 bases remaining between them. Germline V gene lookup returns CDR1 SQVTM and CDR2 ANQGSEA. This CDR3 is CSVPNYEQYF. CDR3 in DNA: TGCAGCGTACCTAACTACGAGCAGTACTTC.

The chain links TRBV7-9 to TRBJ2-3; 11 bases are a match to TRBD2. The V segment lost 4 bases and the J segment 2 bases; nucleotides outside the gene matches: 5. Per the germline V gene, CDR1 is SEHNR and CDR2 is FQNEAQ (reference sequence). CDR3 length equals 16 residues. CDR3 loop: CASSSRLAGPTDTQYF. The CDR3 region has the DNA TGTGCCAGCAGCTCCCGACTAGCGGGGCCCACAGATACGCAGTATTTT.

This clone has more than one count but fewer than ten. The rearrangement joins TRBV2 to TRBJ2-3; D gene unclear. Trimming shortened V by 3 bases and J by 4 bases, and 17 bases separated the two germline ends. This CDR3 is 16 amino acids long. Germline CDR1 SNHLY, CDR2 FYNNEI. This CDR3 is CASSDPLGSSPDTQYF. In DNA, the CDR3 is TGTGCCAGCAGTGATCCCCTCGGGTCTTCCCCAGATACGCAGTATTTT.

The V and J genes are TRBV28 and TRBJ2-1, with 10 bases aligning to TRBD2. This CDR3 is 15 amino acids long. After removal of 6 bases from V and 7 bases from J, the junction contained 9 bases not matched to a gene. Germline V CDR1 and CDR2: MDHEN, SYDVKM. The CDR3 sequence is CASSKAGGPGNEQFF. In DNA form, the CDR3 reads TGTGCCAGCAGCAAAGCGGGAGGGCCGGGAAATGAGCAGTTCTTC. The full variable domain, rest sourced from reference TRBV28 and TRBJ2-1, is DVKVTQSSRYLVKRTGEKVFLECVQDMDHENMFWYRQDPGLGLRLIYFSYDVKMKEKGDIPEGYSVSREKKERFSLILESASTNQTSMYLCASSKAGGPGNEQFFGPGTRLTVL.

The chain couples TRBV28 to TRBJ1-1, with D possibly TRBD1 on 6 matching bases. Germline values: CDR1 MDHEN, CDR2 SYDVKM. V was trimmed by 7 bases and J by 10 bases, leaving 19 bases between them. CDR3 length equals 13 residues. The CDR3 DNA reads as TGTGCCAGCACCACAGGGCCAGCAATGTTAGCTTTCTTT. Its translation: CASTTGPAMLAFF.